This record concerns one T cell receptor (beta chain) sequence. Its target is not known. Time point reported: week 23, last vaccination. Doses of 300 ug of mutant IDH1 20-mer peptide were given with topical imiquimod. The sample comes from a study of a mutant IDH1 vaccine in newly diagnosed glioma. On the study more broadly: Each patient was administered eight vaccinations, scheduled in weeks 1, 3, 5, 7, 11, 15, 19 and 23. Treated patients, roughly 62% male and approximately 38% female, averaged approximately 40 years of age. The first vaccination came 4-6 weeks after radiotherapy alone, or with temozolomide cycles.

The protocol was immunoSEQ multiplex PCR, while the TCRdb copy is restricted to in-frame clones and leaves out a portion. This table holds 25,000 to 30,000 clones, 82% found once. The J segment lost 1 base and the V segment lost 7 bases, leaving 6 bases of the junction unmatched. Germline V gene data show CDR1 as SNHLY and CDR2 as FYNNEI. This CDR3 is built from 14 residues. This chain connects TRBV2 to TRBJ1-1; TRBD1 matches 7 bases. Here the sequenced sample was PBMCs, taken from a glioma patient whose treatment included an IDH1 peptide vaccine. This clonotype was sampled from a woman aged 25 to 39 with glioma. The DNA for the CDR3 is TGTGCCAGCATGGGTAGGGGGCAGAACACTGAAGCTTTCTTT. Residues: CASMGRGQNTEAFF.